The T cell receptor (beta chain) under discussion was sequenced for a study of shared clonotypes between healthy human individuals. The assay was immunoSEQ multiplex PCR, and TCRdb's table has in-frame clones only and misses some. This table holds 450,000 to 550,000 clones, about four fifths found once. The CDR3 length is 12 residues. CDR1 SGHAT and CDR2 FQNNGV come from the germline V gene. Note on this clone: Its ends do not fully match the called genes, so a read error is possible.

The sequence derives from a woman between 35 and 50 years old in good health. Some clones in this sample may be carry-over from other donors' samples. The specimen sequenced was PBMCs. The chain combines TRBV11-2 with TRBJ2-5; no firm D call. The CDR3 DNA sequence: TGTGCCAGCAGCTACAATGGGCGCACCCGACACTTC. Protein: CASSYNGRTRHF.